A selection of T cell receptor beta chains follows, all from one sample in a study of OX40 agonist ivuxolimab in advanced cancers. Produced via immunoSEQ multiplex PCR; TCRdb's table is partial and in-frame only. The sample has tens of thousands of clones, roughly 85% seen once. This specimen was CD4+ or CD8+ T cells sorted from blood, taken in a trial of the OX40 agonist ivuxolimab. Every receptor here comes from an adult with an advanced solid tumor such as melanoma, head and neck, liver or kidney cancer. Both conserved end residues are trimmed from each CDR3. The order of the fields is CDR3 length, J gene, V gene, CDR3 protein.

length: 14; J: TRBJ2-5; V: TRBV7-9; CDR3: ASSPRTGTSRETQY
length: 13; J: TRBJ2-4; V: TRBV6-5; CDR3: ASSPSGYDENIQY
length: 11; J: TRBJ2-1; V: TRBV5-1; CDR3: ASSLWEGNEQF
length: 10; J: TRBJ2-6; V: TRBV27; CDR3: ASSLTWGVLT
length: 8; J: TRBJ1-1; V: TRBV20-1; CDR3: SAQTPEAF
length: 13; J: TRBJ2-1; V: TRBV6-5; CDR3: ASSIGQGFSNEQF
length: 12; J: TRBJ1-5; V: TRBV9; CDR3: ASNLGGAWQPQH
length: 11; J: TRBJ1-3; V: TRBV27; CDR3: ASSNDRGNTIY
length: 15; J: TRBJ2-1; V: TRBV19; CDR3: ASSMTSGDRIYNEQF
length: 14; J: TRBJ2-7; V: TRBV19; CDR3: ASSIGYGTDTYEQY
length: 10; J: TRBJ1-1; V: TRBV18; CDR3: ASSPRQGEAF
length: 14; J: TRBJ2-1; V: TRBV7-2; CDR3: ASSLVPGSSYNEQF
length: 15; J: TRBJ2-4; V: TRBV11-3; CDR3: ASSSKDIFITKNIQY
length: 15; J: TRBJ2-1; V: TRBV4-2; CDR3: ASSQEMASGSYNEQF